This entry describes one TCR beta chain. The CDR3 has 13 residues. V lost 0 bases and J lost 3, with 6 bases in between. Germline assignment: CDR1 LGHNA and CDR2 YSLEER. This specimen comes from a study of T cell changes during pregnancy in multiple sclerosis. TCRdb keeps only in-frame clones here, not all; method: immunoSEQ multiplex PCR. The sample contains 55,000 to 70,000 clones, around nine tenths of which appear only once. The sequence was obtained from a female donor in good health, enrolled as a control in a pregnancy study. This sample comprised peripheral blood, obtained in the third trimester of pregnancy. The V gene is TRBV4-3, the J gene TRBJ2-7; D call uncertain. CDR3 nucleotides: TGCGCCAGCAGCCAAGAATACGGCTACGAGCAGTACTTC. This sequence encodes CASSQEYGYEQYF.